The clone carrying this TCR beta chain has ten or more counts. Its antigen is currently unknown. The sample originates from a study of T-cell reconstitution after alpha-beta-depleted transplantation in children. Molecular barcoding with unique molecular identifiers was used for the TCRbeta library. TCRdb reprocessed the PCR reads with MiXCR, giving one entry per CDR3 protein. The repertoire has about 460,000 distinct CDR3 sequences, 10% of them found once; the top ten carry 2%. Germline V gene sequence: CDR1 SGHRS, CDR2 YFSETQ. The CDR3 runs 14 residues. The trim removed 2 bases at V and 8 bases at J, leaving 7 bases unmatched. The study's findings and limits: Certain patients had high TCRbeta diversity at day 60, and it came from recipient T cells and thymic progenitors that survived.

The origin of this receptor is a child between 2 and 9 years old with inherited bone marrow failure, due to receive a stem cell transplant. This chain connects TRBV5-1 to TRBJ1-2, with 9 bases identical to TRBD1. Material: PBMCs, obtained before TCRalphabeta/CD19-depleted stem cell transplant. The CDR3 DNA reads TGCGCCAGCAGCTTACAGTGGACAGGGGACGGCTACACCTTC. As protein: CASSLQWTGDGYTF.